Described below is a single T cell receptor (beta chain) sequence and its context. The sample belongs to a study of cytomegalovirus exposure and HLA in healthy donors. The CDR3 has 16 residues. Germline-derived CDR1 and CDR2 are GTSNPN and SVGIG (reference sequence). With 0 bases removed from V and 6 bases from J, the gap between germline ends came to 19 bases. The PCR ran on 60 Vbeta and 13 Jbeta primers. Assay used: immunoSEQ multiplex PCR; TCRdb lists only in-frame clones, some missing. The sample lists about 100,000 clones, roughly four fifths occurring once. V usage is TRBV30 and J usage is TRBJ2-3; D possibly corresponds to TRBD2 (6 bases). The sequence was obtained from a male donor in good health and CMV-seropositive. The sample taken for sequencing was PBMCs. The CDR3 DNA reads TGTGCCTGGAGTGTACAGTACGGAGGAGGAGGGGATACGCAGTATTTT. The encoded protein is CAWSVQYGGGGDTQYF. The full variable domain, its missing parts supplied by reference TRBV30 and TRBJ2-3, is SQTIHQWPATLVQPVGSPLSLECTVEGTSNPNLYWYRQAAGRGLQLLFYSVGIGQISSEVPQNLSASRPQDRQFILSSKKLLLSDSGFYLCAWSVQYGGGGDTQYFGPGTRLTVL.